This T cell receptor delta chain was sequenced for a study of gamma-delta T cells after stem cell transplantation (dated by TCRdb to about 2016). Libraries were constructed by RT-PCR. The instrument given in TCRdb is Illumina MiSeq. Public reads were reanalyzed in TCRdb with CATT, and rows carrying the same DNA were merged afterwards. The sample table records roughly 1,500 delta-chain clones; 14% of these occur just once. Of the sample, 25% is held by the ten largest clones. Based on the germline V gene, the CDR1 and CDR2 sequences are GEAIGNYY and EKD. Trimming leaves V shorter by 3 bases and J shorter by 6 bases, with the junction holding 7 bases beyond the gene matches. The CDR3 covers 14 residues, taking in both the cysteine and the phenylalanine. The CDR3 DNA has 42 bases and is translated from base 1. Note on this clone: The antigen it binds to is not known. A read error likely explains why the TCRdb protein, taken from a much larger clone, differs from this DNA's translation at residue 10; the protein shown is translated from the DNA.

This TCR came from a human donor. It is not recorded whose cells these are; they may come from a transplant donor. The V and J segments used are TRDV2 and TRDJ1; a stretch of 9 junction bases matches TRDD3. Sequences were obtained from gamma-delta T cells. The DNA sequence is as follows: TGTGCCTGTGACGGGCTGGGGGATGCCAATAAACTCATCTTT. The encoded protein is CACDGLGDANKLIF.